Only one count was recorded for the clone carrying this TCR beta chain. These data originate in a study of blood T cell repertoires in COVID-19. About the study: There were acute and convalescent COVID-19 samples, and they came from the United States, Italy and Spain.

CDR1 and CDR2 from the germline V gene are SEHNR and FQNEAQ (reference sequence). The V end lost 0 bases, the J end lost 1 base, and 9 bases lay between the germline ends. This CDR3 is built from 15 residues. Repertoires were generated with immunoSEQ multiplex PCR, while TCRdb's copy carries only in-frame clones and drops some. Of roughly 140,000 clones listed, approximately 85% are singletons. This rearrangement joins TRBV7-9 to TRBJ2-5, with D unresolved. This clonotype originated in a man between 65 and 85 years old with acute or convalescent COVID-19. Sequencing input: peripheral blood. CDR3 sequence reads: CASSLASAGQETQYF. CDR3 nucleotide sequence: TGTGCCAGCAGCTTAGCATCGGCAGGCCAAGAGACCCAGTACTTC.